This note documents a single TCR beta chain sequence. Antigen: not known. The data originate from a study of siplizumab effects on memory and regulatory T cells. Study-wide context: The mixed lymphocyte reactions, run in pairs, contained siplizumab at 0.75 to 1 ug/mL or no drug. General study results and limits: Proliferating Tregs taken from siplizumab cultures were not shown to have a confirmed suppressive function.

The table came from immunoSEQ multiplex PCR; TCRdb's copy has only in-frame clones and leaves some out. The sample lists around 18,000 clones, approximately 50% occurring once. Coculturing was carried out on the mixed lymphocyte reaction cells. It lasted six to seven days and was done at 37°C. Once responder PBMCs had been labelled with CFSE and stimulator PBMCs with Violet Dye, they were mixed 1:1. Material for sequencing was CFSE-low (dividing) CD4+ T cells sorted from an allogeneic mixed lymphocyte reaction. The receptor's source is a human donor in good health; the cells came from an allogeneic mixed lymphocyte reaction.

Here the CDR3 DNA reads TGTGCCAGCAGTTACCCTAGCGAGGGGGAGACCCAGTACTTC. The encoded protein is CASSYPSEGETQYF. This sequence joins TRBV6-5 and TRBJ2-5, with D possibly TRBD2 on 6 matching bases. V gave up 2 bases and J gave up 5 bases, with 12 bases separating them. Germline-derived CDR1 and CDR2 are MNHEY and SVGAGI. The CDR3 runs to 14 residues.